The subject of this entry is one TCR beta chain. Produced via immunoSEQ multiplex PCR; TCRdb's table is partial and in-frame only. The sample holds more than 75,000 clones, roughly 80% seen once. The data originate from a study of OX40 agonist ivuxolimab in advanced cancers. The length of the CDR3 is 14 residues. Germline V lookup: CDR1 SGHRS, CDR2 YFSETQ. V gave up 4 bases and J gave up 1 base, with 11 bases separating them. The input for sequencing was CD4+ or CD8+ T cells sorted from blood, taken in a trial of the OX40 agonist ivuxolimab. V gene TRBV5-1 combines with J gene TRBJ1-1; tentative D call: TRBD1 (6 bases). This receptor was taken from an adult with an advanced solid tumor such as melanoma, head and neck, liver or kidney cancer. The DNA for the CDR3 is TGCGCCAGCAGCCTGGACAGTCAGAACACTGAAGCTTTCTTT. Its protein is CASSLDSQNTEAFF. Full variable domain (remainder filled in from reference TRBV5-1 and TRBJ1-1): KAGVTQTPRYLIKTRGQQVTLSCSPISGHRSVSWYQQTPGQGLQFLFEYFSETQRNKGNFPGRFSGRQFSNSRSEMNVSTLELGDSALYLCASSLDSQNTEAFFGQGTRLTVV.